The clone carrying this T cell receptor (beta chain) was counted a few times. Its antigen remains unknown. Researchers report immunoSEQ v3.0 was run at survey level. The data were produced by immunoSEQ multiplex PCR, yet TCRdb's version contains in-frame clones alone and is incomplete. The repertoire consists of approximately 30,000 clones, with around 85% occurring once and the leading ten covering more than 6.5%. This entry belongs to a study of long-term antiretroviral therapy in people with HIV. Broader study findings: The ART regimens used between about 2004 and 2017 may be less effective than current ones.

This clonotype was sampled from a man aged 40-49 years with HIV. Sequences were derived from unsorted PBMCs, sampled 3 years after starting antiretroviral therapy.

The CDR3 DNA reads TGTGCCACAGGGTTGGGGCAGGGAGGGAACACTGAAGCTTTCTTT. Translated: CATGLGQGGNTEAFF. The J gene is TRBJ1-1, the V gene TRBV7-9; D might be TRBD1 (5 bases). Germline V CDR1 and CDR2: SEHNR, FQNEAQ (reference sequence). The CDR3 spans 15 residues. The germline V and J ends were trimmed by 10 bases and 1 base, with 19 bases remaining between them.